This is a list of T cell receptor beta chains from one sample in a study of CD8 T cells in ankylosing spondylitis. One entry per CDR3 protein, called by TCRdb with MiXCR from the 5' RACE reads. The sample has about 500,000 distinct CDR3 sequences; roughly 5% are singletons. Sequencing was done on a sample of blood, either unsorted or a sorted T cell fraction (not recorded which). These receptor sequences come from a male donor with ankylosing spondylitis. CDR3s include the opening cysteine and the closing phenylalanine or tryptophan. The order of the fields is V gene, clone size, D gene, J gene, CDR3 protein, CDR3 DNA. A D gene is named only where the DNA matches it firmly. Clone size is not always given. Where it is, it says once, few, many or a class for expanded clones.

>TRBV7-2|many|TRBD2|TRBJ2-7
CASSREAQASYEQYF
TGTGCCAGCAGCCGGGAGGCTCAGGCCTCCTACGAGCAGTACTTC
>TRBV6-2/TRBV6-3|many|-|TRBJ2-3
CASTSGNTDTQYF
TGTGCCAGCACTTCGGGAAACACAGATACGCAGTATTTT
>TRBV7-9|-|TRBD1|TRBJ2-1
CASSSPDRGRFYNEQFF
TGTGCCAGCAGCTCCCCCGACAGGGGGCGGTTCTACAATGAGCAGTTCTTC
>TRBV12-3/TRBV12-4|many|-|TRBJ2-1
CASRLLNEQFF
TGTGCCAGCAGACTACTCAATGAGCAGTTCTTC
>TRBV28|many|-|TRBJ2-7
CASSAPLQNYEQYF
TGTGCCAGCAGTGCTCCACTACAAAATTACGAGCAGTACTTC
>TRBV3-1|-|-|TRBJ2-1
CATSKQVPCSYNEQFF
TGTGCCACCTCCAAGCAGGTCCCTTGCTCCTACAATGAGCAGTTCTTC
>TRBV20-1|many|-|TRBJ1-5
CSARDNNQPQHF
TGCAGTGCTAGGGACAACAATCAGCCCCAGCATTTT
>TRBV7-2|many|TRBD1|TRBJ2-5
CASTITGGLETQYF
TGTGCCAGCACCATTACAGGGGGCTTGGAGACCCAGTACTTC
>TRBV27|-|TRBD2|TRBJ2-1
CASSSYSGGDYNEQFF
TGTGCCAGCAGTTCGTATAGCGGGGGGGACTACAATGAGCAGTTCTTC
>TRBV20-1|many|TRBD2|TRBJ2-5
CSAREEVAGAQETQYF
TGCAGTGCTAGAGAAGAAGTAGCGGGGGCTCAAGAGACCCAGTACTTC
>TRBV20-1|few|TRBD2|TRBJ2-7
CSAHGGRVYEQYF
TGCAGTGCACATGGCGGGAGGGTGTATGAGCAGTACTTC
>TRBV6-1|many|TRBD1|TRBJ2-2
CASRLLAETGPNTGELFF
TGTGCCAGCAGACTACTGGCAGAGACAGGGCCGAACACCGGGGAGCTGTTTTTT
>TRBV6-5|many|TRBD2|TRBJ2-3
CASSYGLAGGDITDTQYF
TGTGCCAGCAGTTACGGTCTCGCGGGGGGGGATATCACAGATACGCAGTATTTT
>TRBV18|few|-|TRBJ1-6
CASSSTPGGGDSPLHF
TGTGCCAGCTCATCTACCCCTGGCGGCGGGGATTCACCCCTCCACTTT
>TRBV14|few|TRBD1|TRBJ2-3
CASSPMYGTGDTDTQYF
TGTGCCAGCAGCCCCATGTACGGGACAGGGGACACAGATACGCAGTATTTT
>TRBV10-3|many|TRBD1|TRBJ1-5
CAISEQRGHSNQPQHF
TGTGCCATCAGTGAGCAGAGGGGGCATAGCAATCAGCCCCAGCATTTT
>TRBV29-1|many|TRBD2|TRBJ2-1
CSVRLAVEQFF
TGCAGCGTTCGACTAGCAGTCGAGCAGTTCTTC
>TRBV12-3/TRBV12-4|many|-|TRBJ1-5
CASSLWTGGQPQHF
TGTGCCAGCAGTTTGTGGACGGGGGGGCAGCCCCAGCATTTT
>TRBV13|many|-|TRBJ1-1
CASSLGQGGLSNTEAFF
TGTGCCAGCAGCTTAGGCCAAGGGGGACTTTCGAACACTGAAGCTTTCTTT
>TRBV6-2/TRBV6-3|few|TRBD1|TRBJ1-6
CASSYNLRTGGNSPLHF
TGTGCCAGCAGTTACAATCTACGGACAGGGGGTAACTCACCCCTCCACTTT
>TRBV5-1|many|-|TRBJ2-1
CASTGTGTRAGDYNEQFF
TGCGCCAGCACCGGGACAGGGACTAGAGCGGGAGATTACAATGAGCAGTTCTTC
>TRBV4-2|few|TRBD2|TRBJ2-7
CASSRGLADEQYF
TGTGCCAGCAGCCGGGGACTAGCGGACGAGCAGTACTTC
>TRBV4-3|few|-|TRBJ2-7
CASSQRALGDSYEQYF
TGCGCCAGCAGCCAAAGAGCCCTCGGAGACTCCTACGAGCAGTACTTC
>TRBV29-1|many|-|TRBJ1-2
CSVAGLAANYGYTF
TGCAGCGTTGCGGGGTTGGCGGCTAACTATGGCTACACCTTC
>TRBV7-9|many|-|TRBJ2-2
CASSSSETGELFF
TGTGCCAGCAGCTCATCAGAGACCGGGGAGCTGTTTTTT
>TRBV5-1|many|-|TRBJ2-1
CATLSRSFYNEQFF
TGCGCCACCCTGAGCAGATCCTTCTACAATGAGCAGTTCTTC
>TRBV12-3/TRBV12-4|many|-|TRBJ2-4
CASSFLALGNIQYF
TGTGCCAGCAGCTTCCTGGCCTTGGGGAACATTCAGTACTTC
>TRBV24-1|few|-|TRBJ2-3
CATSDLSGDTDTQYF
TGTGCCACCAGTGATTTATCAGGGGATACAGATACGCAGTATTTT
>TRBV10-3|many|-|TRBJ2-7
CAISEGSYEQYF
TGTGCCATCAGTGAGGGAAGCTACGAGCAGTACTTC
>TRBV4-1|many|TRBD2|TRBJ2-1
CASSQTGTSGSRQFF
TGCGCCAGCAGCCAGACCGGGACTAGCGGGTCCCGGCAGTTCTTC
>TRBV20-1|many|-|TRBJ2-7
CSAGSLGRESGEQYF
TGCAGTGCTGGGAGCCTAGGAAGGGAGTCGGGCGAGCAGTACTTC
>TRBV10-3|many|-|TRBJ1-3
CAISEGRLISGNTIYF
TGTGCCATCAGTGAGGGGAGGTTGATCTCTGGAAACACCATATATTTT
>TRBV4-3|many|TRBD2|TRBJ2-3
CASSQAGTSSSTDTQYF
TGCGCCAGCAGCCAAGCCGGGACTAGCAGTAGCACAGATACGCAGTATTTT
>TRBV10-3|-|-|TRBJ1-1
CAISESGKGNLNTEAFF
TGTGCCATCAGTGAGTCAGGCAAAGGGAATCTTAACACTGAAGCTTTCTTT
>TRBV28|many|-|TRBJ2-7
CASSFPDRSYEQYF
TGTGCCAGCAGTTTCCCGGACCGTTCCTACGAGCAGTACTTC
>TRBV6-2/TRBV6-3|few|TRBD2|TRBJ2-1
CASSPLPSGFNYNEQFF
TGTGCCAGCAGTCCCCTCCCTAGCGGGTTTAACTACAATGAGCAGTTCTTC
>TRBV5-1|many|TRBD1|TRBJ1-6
CASSLGGQGDSPLHF
TGCGCCAGCAGCTTGGGTGGACAGGGGGATTCACCCCTCCACTTT
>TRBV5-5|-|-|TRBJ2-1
CASSLGFQTYNEQFF
TGTGCCAGCAGCTTGGGGTTTCAGACCTACAATGAGCAGTTCTTC
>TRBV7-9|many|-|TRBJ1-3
CASSDPFDISGNTIYF
TGTGCCAGCAGCGACCCGTTTGACATCTCTGGAAACACCATATATTTT
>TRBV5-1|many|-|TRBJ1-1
CASSYGDRGTEAFF
TGCGCCAGCAGCTATGGGGACCGGGGCACTGAAGCTTTCTTT
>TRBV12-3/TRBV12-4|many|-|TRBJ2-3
CASSPYRDIGTDTQYF
TGTGCCAGCAGCCCTTATCGGGATATCGGGACAGATACGCAGTATTTT
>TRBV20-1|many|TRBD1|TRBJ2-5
CSARGQWETQYF
TGCAGTGCGAGGGGACAGTGGGAGACCCAGTACTTC